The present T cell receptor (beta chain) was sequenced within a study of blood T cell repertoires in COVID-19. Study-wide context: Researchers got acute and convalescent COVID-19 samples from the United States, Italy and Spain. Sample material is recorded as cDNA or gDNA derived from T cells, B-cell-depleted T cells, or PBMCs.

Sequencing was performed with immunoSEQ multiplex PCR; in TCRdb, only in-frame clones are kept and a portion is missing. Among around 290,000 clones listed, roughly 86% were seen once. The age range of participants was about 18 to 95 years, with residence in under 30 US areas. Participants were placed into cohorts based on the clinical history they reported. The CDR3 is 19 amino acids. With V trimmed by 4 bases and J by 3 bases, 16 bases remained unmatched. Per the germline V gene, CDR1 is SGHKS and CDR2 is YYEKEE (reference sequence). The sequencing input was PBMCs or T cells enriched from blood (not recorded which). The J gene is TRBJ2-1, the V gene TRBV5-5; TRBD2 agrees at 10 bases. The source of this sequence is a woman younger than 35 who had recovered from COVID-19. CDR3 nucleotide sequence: TGTGCCAGCAGCCTTACCCTGGCTAGCGGGAGCGTCTACTACAATGAGCAGTTCTTC. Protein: CASSLTLASGSVYYNEQFF.